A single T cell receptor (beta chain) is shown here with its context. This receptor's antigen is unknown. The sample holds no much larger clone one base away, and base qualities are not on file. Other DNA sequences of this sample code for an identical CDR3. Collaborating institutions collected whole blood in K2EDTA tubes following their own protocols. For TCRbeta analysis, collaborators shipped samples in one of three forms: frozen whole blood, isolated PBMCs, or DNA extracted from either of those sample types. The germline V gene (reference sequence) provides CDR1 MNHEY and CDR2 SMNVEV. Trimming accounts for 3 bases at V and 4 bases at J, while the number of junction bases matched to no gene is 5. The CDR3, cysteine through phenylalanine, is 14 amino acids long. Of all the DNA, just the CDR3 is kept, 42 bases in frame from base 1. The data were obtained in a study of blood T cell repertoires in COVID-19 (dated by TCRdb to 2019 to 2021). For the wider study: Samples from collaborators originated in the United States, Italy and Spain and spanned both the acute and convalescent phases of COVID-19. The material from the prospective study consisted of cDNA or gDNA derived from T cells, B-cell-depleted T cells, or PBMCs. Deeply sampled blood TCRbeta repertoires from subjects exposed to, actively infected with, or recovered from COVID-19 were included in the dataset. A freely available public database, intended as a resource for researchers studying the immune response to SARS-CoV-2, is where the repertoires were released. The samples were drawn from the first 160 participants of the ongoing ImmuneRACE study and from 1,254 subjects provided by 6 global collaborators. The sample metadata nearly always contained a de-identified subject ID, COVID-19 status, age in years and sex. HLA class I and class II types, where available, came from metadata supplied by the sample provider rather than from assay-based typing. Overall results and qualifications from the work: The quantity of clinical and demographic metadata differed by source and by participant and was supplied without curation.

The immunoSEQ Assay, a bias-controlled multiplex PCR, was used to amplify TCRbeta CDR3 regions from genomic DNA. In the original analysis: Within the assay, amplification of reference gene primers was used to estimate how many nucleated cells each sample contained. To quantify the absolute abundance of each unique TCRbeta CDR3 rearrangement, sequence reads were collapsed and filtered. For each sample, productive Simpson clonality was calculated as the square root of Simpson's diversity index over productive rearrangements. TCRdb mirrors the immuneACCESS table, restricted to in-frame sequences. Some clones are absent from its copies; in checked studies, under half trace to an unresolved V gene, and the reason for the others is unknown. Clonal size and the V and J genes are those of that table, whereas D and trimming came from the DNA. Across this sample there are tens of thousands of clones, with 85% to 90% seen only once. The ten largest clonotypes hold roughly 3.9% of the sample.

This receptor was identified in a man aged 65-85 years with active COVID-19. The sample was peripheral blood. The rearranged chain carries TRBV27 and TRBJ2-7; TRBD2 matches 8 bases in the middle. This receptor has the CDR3 CASSFREGGYEQYF. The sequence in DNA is TGTGCCAGCAGTTTTCGGGAGGGCGGGTACGAGCAGTACTTC.